Reported below is one T cell receptor beta chain. As yet, its antigen is unknown. The data derive from a study of cytomegalovirus exposure and HLA in healthy donors. About the research overall: One earlier analysis, a look at about 179 million T cells, found some 120 million unique TCR beta sequences. Study results and caveats: A prior analysis recorded that most TCR beta V segments were productive about 87% or about 30% of the time. As was reported, the classifier diagnosed cytomegalovirus status with high specificity and sensitivity. Analyses of presence and absence presupposed an approximately uniform sequencing depth across donors.

Researchers ran the PCR with 60 Vbeta and 13 Jbeta primers. Clones were read by immunoSEQ multiplex PCR, and TCRdb kept only the in-frame ones, dropping some. Its clone listing holds tens of thousands of clones. Looked up from germline, CDR1 is SGDLS and CDR2 is YYNGEE. The length of the CDR3 is 13 residues. V dropped 3 bases and J dropped 2 bases, with 8 bases sitting between them. Sequencing used PBMCs. The sequence was obtained from a man between 25 and 39 years old in good health and CMV-seronegative. The chain uses TRBV9 and TRBJ1-1; no clear D. The CDR3 DNA reads as TGTGCCAGCAGCGGGGCCCTCAACACTGAAGCTTTCTTT. Translation: CASSGALNTEAFF. Based on the CDR3 plus reference TRBV9 and TRBJ1-1, the full variable domain is DSGVTQTPKHLITATGQRVTLRCSPRSGDLSVYWYQQSLDQGLQFLIQYYNGEERAKGNILERFSAQQFPDLHSELNLSSLELGDSALYFCASSGALNTEAFFGQGTRLTVV.